This TCR beta chain derives from a study of T-cell reconstitution after alpha-beta-depleted transplantation in children. Trimming removed 3 bases at V and 4 bases at J, with 12 bases between. The CDR3 loop spans 13 amino acids. Germline lookup yields CDR1 SQVTM and CDR2 ANQGSEA. Broader study findings: Surviving recipient T cells and thymic progenitors produced the high day-60 TCRbeta diversity seen in some patients. Reportedly, alpha-beta T cells present about two months post-transplant originated from several hundred expanded clones of graft origin. Newly generated T cells supplied most T-cell counts and diversity one year post-transplant.

Unique molecular identifiers were incorporated during preparation of the TCRbeta library. TCRdb passed the PCR reads through MiXCR, listing each CDR3 protein once. The sample contains some 550,000 distinct CDR3 sequences, under 25% of which appear only once. A note on this clonotype: What it binds is unknown.

The TCR originated in a boy in the first two years of life who had a stem cell transplant for acute myeloid leukemia, so the T cells may come from the graft donor. The chain couples TRBV29-1 to TRBJ2-5; D gene unclear. Sequenced here: PBMCs, mostly from graft donor cells, sampled 360 days after TCRalphabeta/CD19-depleted stem cell transplant. Here the CDR3 reads CSVESARGETQYF. The CDR3 coding sequence is TGCAGCGTTGAGTCGGCCCGAGGAGAGACCCAGTACTTC.